The next 17 T cell receptor beta chains were all read from a single sample in a study of radiotherapy plus CTLA-4 blockade in lung cancer. Profiled with immunoSEQ multiplex PCR; TCRdb holds only in-frame clones, not every one. The table lists 35,000 to 40,000 clones, just over 85% of them singletons. The starting material was peripheral blood, obtained from a patient treated with radiotherapy plus ipilimumab. Receptors were obtained from a human donor with non-small cell lung cancer whose response to radiotherapy plus ipilimumab could not be evaluated.

The rearrangement uses TRBV5-4 and TRBJ2-1; a possible D gene is TRBD2 (5 bases). This CDR3 spans 15 amino acids. V was clipped by 4 bases and J by 3 bases, with 14 bases between them. From germline, CDR1 is SGHNT and CDR2 YYREEE (reference sequence). CDR3 loop: CASSPGEGLYNEQFF. In nucleotides, the CDR3 is TGTGCCAGCAGCCCCGGTGAGGGTCTCTACAATGAGCAGTTCTTC.

This clone has only one observation. The gene calls are TRBV19 and TRBJ2-3; maybe TRBD2 (7 bases). The germline V gene encodes CDR1 LNHDA and CDR2 SQIVND (reference sequence). The CDR3 covers 14 residues. V was trimmed by 7 bases and J by 1 base, leaving 12 bases between them. CDR3 sequence: CASTGGARTDTQYF. The CDR3 bases are TGTGCCAGTACTGGGGGGGCACGCACAGATACGCAGTATTTT.

The J gene is TRBJ1-4, the V gene TRBV19; TRBD1 matches 8 bases. The V gene end was trimmed by 6 bases and the J gene end by 8 bases; junction bases not matched to a gene: 11. Per the germline V gene, CDR1 is LNHDA and CDR2 is SQIVND (reference sequence). The length of the CDR3 is 15 residues. The CDR3 sequence: CASRASGQVVEKLFF. The CDR3 DNA follows: TGTGCCAGTAGGGCCTCGGGACAGGTCGTGGAAAAACTGTTTTTT.

This clone was detected once. J is TRBJ2-1 and V is TRBV10-1; 11 bases agree with TRBD2. Germline loops: CDR1 WNHNN, CDR2 SYGVQD (reference sequence). V was clipped by 6 bases and J by 5 bases; unmatched bases: 6. This CDR3 has 15 residues. CDR3 sequence (DNA): TGCGCCAGCAGGACCGGGACTAGCGGTAACAATGAGCAGTTCTTC. Amino acid sequence: CASRTGTSGNNEQFF.

This chain joins TRBV5-1 and TRBJ1-5; D possibly corresponds to TRBD1 (5 bases). Looked up from germline, CDR1 is SGHRS and CDR2 is YFSETQ. Trimming shortened V by 4 bases and J by 7 bases, and 15 bases separated the two germline ends. This CDR3 spans 14 amino acids. CDR3 loop: CASSPGDGGQPQHF. CDR3 nucleotides: TGCGCCAGCAGCCCGGGGGACGGGGGGCAGCCCCAGCATTTT.

The genes are TRBV5-4 and TRBJ2-5, with D uncertain. Trimming shortened V by 2 bases and J by 5 bases, and 10 bases separated the two germline ends. The CDR3 totals 13 residues. Germline V lookup: CDR1 SGHNT, CDR2 YYREEE (reference sequence). CDR3 DNA: TGTGCCAGCAGCTTATTTAATTCCGAGACCCAGTACTTC. Protein sequence: CASSLFNSETQYF. The variable domain in full, completed from reference TRBV5-4 and TRBJ2-5, reads ETGVTQSPTHLIKTRGQQVTLRCSSQSGHNTVSWYQQALGQGPQFIFQYYREEENGRGNFPPRFSGLQFPNYSSELNVNALELDDSALYLCASSLFNSETQYFGPGTRLLVL.

The rearrangement links TRBV19 to TRBJ1-5, with D possibly matching TRBD1 (5 bases). CDR3 length: 16 amino acids. Germline V gene lookup returns CDR1 LNHDA and CDR2 SQIVND (reference sequence). Trimming left V 3 bases short and J 7 bases short, with 19 bases between. CDR3 in amino acids: CASSIRMEGWGQPQHF. The CDR3 DNA sequence: TGTGCCAGTAGTATTCGTATGGAGGGGTGGGGACAGCCCCAGCATTTT.

The J gene is TRBJ2-3, the V gene TRBV7-2; 10 nucleotides agree with TRBD2. The CDR3 consists of 16 residues. Germline V gives CDR1 SGHTA, CDR2 FQGNSA. Trimming took 2 bases from V and 1 from J; bases not matched to a gene: 3. CDR3 sequence reads: CASSLILAGGTDTQYF. As DNA, the CDR3 is TGTGCCAGCAGCTTAATCCTAGCGGGGGGCACAGATACGCAGTATTTT.

In this sample, this clone is medium-sized. The chain has TRBV6-6 and TRBJ2-7, with TRBD1 matching over 10 bases. Germline CDR1 reads MNHNY; CDR2 reads SVGAGI (reference sequence). Trimming cost V 2 bases and J 2 bases; bases outside gene matches: 3. The CDR3 contains 15 residues. CDR3 region: CASSYGTGDTYEQYF. In nucleotides, the CDR3 is TGTGCCAGCAGTTACGGGACAGGGGACACCTACGAGCAGTACTTC.

The rearrangement joins TRBV6-5 to TRBJ2-7; TRBD1 matches at 7 bases. Looked up from germline, CDR1 is MNHEY and CDR2 is SVGAGI. CDR3 length equals 14 residues. V lost 4 bases, J lost 2 bases, and 5 bases stayed unmatched. DNA for the CDR3: TGTGCCAGCAGTTCTCAGACAGGGACCTACGAGCAGTACTTC. It specifies CASSSQTGTYEQYF.

This clone was counted only a few times. The chain combines TRBV27 with TRBJ2-1; perhaps TRBD2 as D (5 bases). The CDR3 totals 14 residues. Trimming removed 5 bases at V and 12 bases at J, with 20 bases between. CDR1 MNHEY and CDR2 SMNVEV come from the germline V gene (reference sequence). The CDR3 is CASSPQFANSGQFF. The CDR3 DNA reads TGTGCCAGCAGTCCCCAATTCGCCAACAGCGGGCAGTTCTTC.

The J gene is TRBJ2-7, the V gene TRBV15, with TRBD2 as a possible D gene (6 bases). V lost 0 bases and J 12 bases, leaving 15 bases between the germline ends. CDR3 length: 13 amino acids. Germline assignment: CDR1 LNHNV and CDR2 YYDKDF (reference sequence). CDR3 in amino acids: CATSRDSGQRSYF. Written as DNA, the CDR3 is TGTGCCACCAGCAGAGATAGCGGACAAAGGTCGTACTTC.

The chain couples TRBV5-1 to TRBJ2-7, with unresolved D. The CDR3 has 12 amino acids. Trimming pared 4 bases from V and 6 bases from J, leaving 11 bases between. The germline gives CDR1 SGHRS, CDR2 YFSETQ. CDR3 protein: CASSPGPSEQYF. The CDR3 coding sequence is TGCGCCAGCAGCCCAGGCCCGTCCGAGCAGTACTTC.

The chain is built from TRBV5-3 and TRBJ2-1; 8 bases are shared with TRBD2. TRBV5-3 belongs to the ORF category, with a function that is uncertain. Unmatched junction bases numbered 9, after V lost 1 base and J lost 6 bases. This CDR3 is 16 amino acids long. In nucleotides, the CDR3 is TGTGCCAGAAGCTTGAGTAGACGGGGGGGCTGCAATGAGCAGTTCTTC. This translates into CARSLSRRGGCNEQFF.

V is TRBV10-3 and J is TRBJ2-1; tentative D call: TRBD2 (5 bases). Germline loops: CDR1 ENHRY, CDR2 SYGVKD. Trimming cost V 11 bases and J 1 base, with 12 bases left between them. There are 13 residues in the CDR3. The CDR3 is CAASRDSYNEQFF. CDR3 bases: TGTGCCGCCTCCCGGGATTCCTACAATGAGCAGTTCTTC.

The chain couples TRBV27 to TRBJ2-7; 10 bases map to TRBD2. Germline V gene lookup returns CDR1 MNHEY and CDR2 SMNVEV (reference sequence). The CDR3 totals 15 residues. The V segment lost 7 bases and the J segment 4 bases; nucleotides outside the gene matches: 10. The CDR3 sequence: CASMGLAGEEYEQYF. The CDR3 nucleotides read TGTGCCAGCATGGGGCTAGCGGGAGAGGAGTACGAGCAGTACTTC.

The chain recombines TRBV27 with TRBJ2-7, with TRBD2 identical over 16 bases. V dropped 4 bases and J dropped 3; count of bases not matched to a gene: 6. Germline V gene lookup returns CDR1 MNHEY and CDR2 SMNVEV (reference sequence). The CDR3 covers 17 residues. This CDR3 is CASSSLGLAGGGYEQYF. The CDR3 nucleotides read TGTGCCAGCAGTTCTCTGGGACTAGCGGGAGGGGGCTACGAGCAGTACTTC.